This T cell receptor (beta chain) was sequenced for a study of blood T cell repertoires in COVID-19. Study summary: Sample material is recorded as cDNA or gDNA derived from T cells, B-cell-depleted T cells, or PBMCs.

Data came from immunoSEQ multiplex PCR; TCRdb stores just in-frame clones and leaves some out. The table records around 320,000 clones, approximately 90% of them present only once. CDR3 length equals 16 residues. V shed 2 bases and J 7 bases; nucleotides not matched to a gene: 10. Per germline, CDR1 LGHNA and CDR2 YSLEER. Sequenced input: peripheral blood. The origin of this receptor is a young man with active or convalescent COVID-19. The chain has TRBV4-3 and TRBJ2-3; TRBD2 matches 9 bases. CDR3 residues: CASSQLAGVVVNTQYF. The CDR3 DNA is TGCGCCAGCAGCCAATTAGCGGGGGTAGTGGTTAATACGCAGTATTTT.